What follows is one T cell receptor beta chain and its context. Which antigen it targets is not known. It has no much larger one-base neighbor in the sample; base qualities were not kept. Using the deep immunoSEQ assay, multiplex PCR amplified TCR CDR3 regions from genomic DNA. Extracted genomic DNA from each cell subset was distributed evenly across all wells of several immunoSEQ 96-well plates, and each plate was treated as a replicate. For unsorted PBMC, each replicate PCR was loaded with 250 to 300 ng genomic DNA, equivalent to some 27,000 T cell genomes. Ten immunoSEQ deep assay plates were used to sequence the unsorted PBMC genomic DNA. Purified libraries were quantified with a Qubit 3.0 fluorometer, sized on a Bioanalyzer 2100, and re-quantified with the KAPA Library Quantification kit. A separate single-read 150-cycle Illumina NextSeq 550 flow cell was used to sequence each immunoSEQ 96-well plate. The study's own analysis went as follows. Because only junctional sequences without quality scores were contained in the immunoSEQ output, filtering matching that applied to full-length reads could not be performed. Sequences were annotated with PyIR, a Python wrapper for IgBLAST v1.9, using IMGT germline references to assign V/J genes and CDR3. Reads with weak V/J assignments (E-value above 1e-6), missing CDR3, stop codons, out-of-frame junctions, or ambiguous translated residues were removed. A V3J clonotype was defined by an identical inferred V gene, J gene, and CDR3 amino acid sequence. Percentage overlap between repertoires was computed as shared unique clonotypes divided by the size of the smaller repertoire. Repertoire richness was assessed with RTK rarefaction, the Chao1 estimator, and Recon v2.1 estimates of unobserved clonotypes. Here the immuneACCESS table is served through TCRdb, limited to in-frame sequences with V and J called. Missing clones are a known gap in these copies; in checked studies unresolved V genes cover under half, and the rest lacks a known reason. The DNA gave D and trimming, while V, J and clone size come from that table. For this sample there are 400,000 to 500,000 clones; roughly 85% appear just once. Jointly, the top ten make up over 9.5% of the sample.

The sample is drawn from a study of shared clonotypes between healthy human individuals (dated by TCRdb to between 2020 and 2021). With respect to the entire study: Three men and a couple of women, aged 18 to 49 years, made up the cohort. To estimate repertoire size and how much clonotypes are shared between individuals, the study performed deep sequencing of blood TCR repertoires from a handful of healthy adults. Different laboratories and diverse techniques were used to prepare libraries and sequence TCR repertoires, to increase sequencing depth and limit assay-specific biases. Each donor's leukapheresis produced roughly between roughly 0.85 and 9.5 billion PBMCs.

Healthy HIV-negative adults with no recently reported acute infections or vaccinations were included as donors. Only Caucasian adults living in Nashville, Tennessee, USA were represented among the donors. In the unsorted samples, approximately 85 million PBMCs were counted, and genomic DNA was extracted using the QIAamp DNA Blood Mini kit. Blood was collected by leukapheresis, and PBMCs were isolated by Ficoll-Histopaque density gradient centrifugation and then cryopreserved in liquid nitrogen vapor phase. Via the germline V gene, CDR1 is MGHRA and CDR2 YSYEKL. A distance of 12 bases separates the germline ends of V and J, which lose 4 bases and 9 bases respectively. The cysteine opens and the phenylalanine closes a CDR3 of 13 amino acids. The read is trimmed to its CDR3 DNA, 39 bases read in frame from base 1. The research as a whole found: Because the study included only a small number of donors, the genetic and exposure-history diversity represented was limited. Pairwise subsampling indicated that sequencing depth was expected to affect the degree of clonotype sharing among donors. Sampling was limited to blood, and TCR repertoires in tissue likely differ from TCR repertoires in blood.

The sequence was obtained from a woman between 40 and 50 years old in good health. Some clones in this sample may be carry-over from other donors' samples. Specimen: PBMCs. Recombination joined TRBV4-1 with TRBJ2-2; TRBD1 is a possible D gene, resting on 6 matching bases. The DNA sequence reads TGCGCCAGCAGCCGACCCCAGGGGTGGGAGCTGTTTTTT. This is translated as CASSRPQGWELFF.